The 13 T cell receptor beta chains presented below share a single source sample, sequenced in a study of shared clonotypes between healthy human individuals. CD45RO-negative cells were positively selected for CCR7, leaving out terminally differentiated effector memory CD45RA+ cells. Libraries were prepared by immunoSEQ multiplex PCR; TCRdb keeps only in-frame clonotypes and omits some of them. The sample lists a few hundred thousand clones, roughly 95% occurring once. The sample was naive CD8+ T cells sorted from blood. The source is a woman aged 25 to 39 in good health.

The chain recombines TRBV27 with TRBJ2-1; TRBD2 might be the D (6 bases). The CDR3 is 12 residues long. Germline loops: CDR1 MNHEY, CDR2 SMNVEV (reference sequence). The V and J ends lost 2 bases and 10 bases respectively, with 9 bases between them. The CDR3 loop reads CASSLTREEQFF. CDR3 DNA sequence: TGTGCCAGCAGTTTAACGCGGGAAGAGCAGTTCTTC.

CDR3 sequence: CASSPNGTSGRASTDTQYF. CDR3 sequence (DNA): TGTGCCAGCAGCCCCAATGGGACTAGCGGGAGAGCAAGCACAGATACGCAGTATTTT. The V and J genes are TRBV5-6 and TRBJ2-3, with TRBD2 matching 14 bases. The CDR3 is made up of 19 amino acids. Trimming removed 4 bases from V and 0 bases from J; junction bases left unmatched: 10. The germline V gene encodes CDR1 SGHDT and CDR2 YYEEEE.

The V call is TRBV6-5, the J call TRBJ2-7; TRBD2 aligns across 9 bases. There are 14 residues in the CDR3. V trimming: 5 bases; J trimming: 5 bases; junction bases outside the gene matches: 7. CDR1 is MNHEY, CDR2 SVGAGI, per germline. The CDR3 loop is CASSPGLANHEQYF. The DNA for the CDR3 is TGTGCCAGCAGTCCGGGACTAGCTAACCACGAGCAGTACTTC.

The CDR3 here is CASSQAAGTGLPEAFF. The CDR3 nucleotides read TGCGCCAGCAGCCAGGCGGCCGGGACAGGGCTCCCCGAAGCTTTCTTT. The rearrangement links TRBV4-1 to TRBJ1-1, with 9 nucleotides matching TRBD1. CDR3 length equals 16 residues. CDR1 and CDR2 (germline): MGHRA, YSYEKL. V lost 3 bases and J lost 8; bases outside the gene matches: 13.

J is TRBJ2-7 and V is TRBV11-2, with 7 bases fitting TRBD1. This CDR3 region has 14 residues. From germline, CDR1 is SGHAT and CDR2 FQNNGV. V dropped 1 base and J dropped 2; count of bases not matched to a gene: 2. The CDR3 bases are TGTGCCAGCAGCTTAGGGGACAGCGCCTACGAGCAGTACTTC. Encoded protein: CASSLGDSAYEQYF.

This chain joins TRBV27 and TRBJ2-7, with D maybe TRBD1 (6 bases). CDR3 length equals 16 residues. Germline loops: CDR1 MNHEY, CDR2 SMNVEV (reference sequence). Trimming stripped 0 bases from V and 5 bases from J, with 17 bases between. In DNA form, the CDR3 reads TGTGCCAGCAGTTTATCGCCCCACAGGGTGAGGGACGAGCAGTACTTC. The encoded protein is CASSLSPHRVRDEQYF.

About this clone itself: Other nucleotide sequences from this sample produce the same CDR3. This sequence joins TRBV9 and TRBJ1-1; unclear D gene. Germline V gives CDR1 SGDLS, CDR2 YYNGEE. Trimming stripped 0 bases from V and 4 bases from J, with 10 bases between. CDR3 length: 14 residues. CDR3 DNA sequence: TGTGCCAGCAGCGTAGAGGGCGCGGGCACTGAAGCTTTCTTT. This gives the protein CASSVEGAGTEAFF.

CDR3 region: CASSVSGALTDTQYF. DNA of the CDR3: TGTGCCAGCAGCGTTAGCGGGGCTCTCACAGATACGCAGTATTTT. This chain links TRBV9 with TRBJ2-3; TRBD2 aligns across 8 bases. This CDR3 has 15 amino acids. From germline, CDR1 is SGDLS and CDR2 YYNGEE. V dropped 2 bases and J dropped 2; count of bases not matched to a gene: 4.

The CDR3 loop reads CASSWEGVYNEQFF. CDR3 sequence (DNA): TGTGCCAGCAGCTGGGAGGGGGTCTACAATGAGCAGTTCTTC. J is TRBJ2-1 and V is TRBV7-8, with D possibly being TRBD2 (7 bases). The CDR3 length is 14 residues. V was clipped by 4 bases and J by 3 bases, with 10 bases between them. From germline, CDR1 is SGHVS and CDR2 FQNEAQ.

The rearrangement links TRBV7-9 to TRBJ2-3, with D perhaps TRBD1 or TRBD2 (5 bases each). CDR3 length: 15 residues. Deletions cut 3 bases from V and 2 bases from J, with 12 bases between. The germline V gene has CDR1 SEHNR and CDR2 FQNEAQ (reference sequence). The CDR3 sequence: CASSFWDQHTDTQYF. The CDR3 bases are TGTGCCAGCAGCTTCTGGGACCAACACACAGATACGCAGTATTTT.

The rearrangement joins TRBV7-6 to TRBJ2-1, with D possibly TRBD1 on 5 matching bases. V lost 4 bases to trimming and J lost 4 bases, with 11 bases between them. The CDR3 contains 14 residues. Per the germline V gene, CDR1 is SGHVS and CDR2 is FNYEAQ. CDR3 nucleotide sequence: TGTGCCAGCAGCTCTAGTCAGGGTTACAATGAGCAGTTCTTC. Protein: CASSSSQGYNEQFF.

Concerning this clone: A read error may account for a junction end that differs from germline. Written as DNA, the CDR3 is TGTGCCAGCAGCCAGGGGGGACAGAGGCCTTTT. Its protein product is CASSQGGQRPF. The V call is TRBV7-9, the J call TRBJ2-3; D possibly corresponds to TRBD1 (7 bases). The CDR3 has 11 amino acids. The germline V gene encodes CDR1 SEHNR and CDR2 FQNEAQ (reference sequence).

The V gene is TRBV11-2, the J gene TRBJ2-7; D tentatively reads TRBD1 or TRBD2 (5 bases each). The CDR3 runs 14 residues. Per the germline V gene, CDR1 is SGHAT and CDR2 is FQNNGV. V shed 4 bases and J shed 2 bases, with 12 bases lying between them. The CDR3 DNA reads as TGTGCCAGCAGCTCGGGACGGGGAGCCTACGAGCAGTACTTC. Translated: CASSSGRGAYEQYF.